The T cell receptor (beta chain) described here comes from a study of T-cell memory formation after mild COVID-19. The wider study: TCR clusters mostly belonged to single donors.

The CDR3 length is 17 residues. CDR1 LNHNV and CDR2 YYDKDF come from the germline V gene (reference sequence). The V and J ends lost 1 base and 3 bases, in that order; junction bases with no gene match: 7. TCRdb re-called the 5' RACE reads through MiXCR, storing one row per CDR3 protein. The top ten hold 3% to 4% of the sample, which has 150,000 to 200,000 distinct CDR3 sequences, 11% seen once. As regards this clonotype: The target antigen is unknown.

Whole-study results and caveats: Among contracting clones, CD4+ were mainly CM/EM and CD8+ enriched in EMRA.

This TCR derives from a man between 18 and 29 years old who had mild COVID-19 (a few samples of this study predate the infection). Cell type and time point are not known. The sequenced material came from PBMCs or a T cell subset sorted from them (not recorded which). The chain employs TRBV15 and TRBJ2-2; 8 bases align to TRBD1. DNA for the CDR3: TGTGCCACCAGCAGAGGACCGGACAGGGCTTACACCGGGGAGCTGTTTTTT. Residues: CATSRGPDRAYTGELFF.